The TCR beta chain described here comes from a study of cytomegalovirus exposure and HLA in healthy donors. General study findings and limits: Analysis was performed later, and it showed HLA-associated TCR beta chains to be more clonally expanded than equally common others.

V was pared by 7 bases and J by 2 bases, with 9 bases between. The CDR3 extends over 13 amino acids. Per germline, CDR1 MNHNY and CDR2 SVGAGI (reference sequence). Of note for this clone: Its specificity is unknown.

The PCR had 60 Vbeta and 13 Jbeta primers. The method was immunoSEQ multiplex PCR; TCRdb's version includes in-frame clones alone and lacks a portion of them. The data hold about 130,000 clones, with around 78% observed a single time. The TCR originated in a woman in her thirties or forties in good health and CMV-seronegative. This chain uses TRBV6-6 with TRBJ1-5, with D possibly TRBD1 on 6 matching bases. Sequences were obtained from PBMCs. The CDR3 DNA sequence: TGTGCCAGCAAGGCAGGGGGCAATCAGCCCCAGCATTTT. Translating gives CASKAGGNQPQHF.